This entry features one T cell receptor beta chain sequence. Its specificity is not known. TCRdb reprocessed the reads with MiXCR, giving one entry per CDR3 protein. The data hold around 550,000 distinct CDR3 sequences, with approximately 25% observed a single time. Trimming at V came to 6 bases and at J to 4 bases, leaving 9 bases not matched to a gene. From germline, CDR1 is MNHEY and CDR2 SVGEGT. This CDR3 contains 15 residues. The entry originates in a study of T cell repertoires in cytomegalovirus infection. Study details: CMV infection plus the matching HLA type was flagged by public TCR beta signatures. Broader study findings: The cumulative frequency of public TCR beta families identified carriers of CMV plus the relevant HLA. Across the ex vivo response, the dominant clonotypes were HLA-C-restricted CMV-specific TCR beta clonotypes.

The source is a human donor in good health (CMV status not recorded). Some clones in this sample may be carry-over from other donors' samples. Sample: PBMCs. The rearrangement uses TRBV6-2 or TRBV6-3 and TRBJ1-1; 9 nucleotides line up with TRBD1. CDR3 in DNA: TGTGCCAGCAGCTCTACAGGGGGCTTAAGCACTGAAGCTTTCTTT. Its translation is CASSSTGGLSTEAFF.